This is a list of T cell receptor beta chains from one sample in a study of blood T cell repertoires in COVID-19. The data were produced by immunoSEQ multiplex PCR, yet TCRdb's version contains in-frame clones alone and is incomplete. Of about 52,000 clones in the sample, just over 85% were seen once. The sample consisted of peripheral blood. The receptor source for this set is a man between 65 and 79 years old with acute or convalescent COVID-19. CDR3s include the opening cysteine and the closing phenylalanine or tryptophan. A D gene is named only where the DNA matches it firmly. Size is stated for part of the rows, as once, few or many counts, or as a class when the clone is expanded.

TRBD2,TRBJ2-3,few,TRBV29-1,TGCAGCGTTGATAGCGGGGCCCGGAATACGCAGTATTTT,CSVDSGARNTQYF
TRBD1,TRBJ2-7,-,TRBV25-1,TGTGCCAGCACTAGAGGGACAGGGGGCTACGAGCAGTACTTC,CASTRGTGGYEQYF
TRBD1,TRBJ1-1,-,TRBV5-4,TGTGCCAGCAACCGACAGGGGGACACTGAAGCTTTCTTT,CASNRQGDTEAFF
-,TRBJ2-7,-,TRBV28,TGTGCCAGCAGCCTATCTAACCACGAGCAGTACTTC,CASSLSNHEQYF
TRBD2,TRBJ2-1,-,TRBV7-3,TGTGCCAGCAGCCCTAGCGGGGGGCTGTCCTACAATGAGCAGTTCTTC,CASSPSGGLSYNEQFF
TRBD1,TRBJ2-1,-,TRBV19,TGTGCCAGTAGTTACAGGGGTTACAATGAGCAGTTCTTC,CASSYRGYNEQFF
TRBD1,TRBJ2-2,once,TRBV5-1,TGCGCCAGCAGCCTACGGACAGGGGTCGGGGAGCTGTTTTTT,CASSLRTGVGELFF
-,TRBJ2-3,-,TRBV7-2,TGTGCCAGCAGCTTAATGTTTCAGGGGCGCGCAGATACGCAGTATTTT,CASSLMFQGRADTQYF
-,TRBJ2-7,-,TRBV30,TGTGCCTGGGACAGGGGAGGGGGCAGCTACGAGCAGTACTTC,CAWDRGGGSYEQYF
TRBD1,TRBJ2-1,-,TRBV7-9,TGTGCCAGCAGCTCCCCCAGCCGGGGACAGGGGCGAGGTGAGCAGTTCTTC,CASSSPSRGQGRGEQFF
TRBD1,TRBJ2-4,-,TRBV18,TGTGCCAGCTCACCCTCGACAGGGAATGGCATTCAGTACTTC,CASSPSTGNGIQYF
-,TRBJ2-2,-,TRBV29-1,TGCAGCGTTGACAGGGGGAACACCGGGGAGCTGTTTTTT,CSVDRGNTGELFF
-,TRBJ2-3,-,TRBV29-1,TGCAGCGTTGGAGGTGTAGGCTTGACAGATACGCAGTATTTT,CSVGGVGLTDTQYF
TRBD2,TRBJ2-5,-,TRBV6-5,TGTGCCAGCAGTTACTGGGGGGGGTACCAAGAGACCCAGTACTTC,CASSYWGGYQETQYF
TRBD1,TRBJ2-1,-,TRBV5-1,TGCGCCAGCAGCTCAATGACAGGGTCCAATGAGCAGTTCTTC,CASSSMTGSNEQFF
-,TRBJ1-2,-,TRBV10-1,TGCGCCAGCAGTCAGGGTTACAACTATGGCTACACCTTC,CASSQGYNYGYTF
-,TRBJ1-6,-,TRBV19,TGTGCCAGTATGGAACAGGGTGATTCACCCCTCCACTTT,CASMEQGDSPLHF
-,TRBJ1-2,-,TRBV9,TGTGCCAGCAGCCCCCGTTTGTTTAACTATGGCTACACCTTC,CASSPRLFNYGYTF
-,TRBJ1-2,once,TRBV3-1/TRBV3-2,TGTGCCAGCAGCCGGGTTAGGGGGGGCTACACCTTC,CASSRVRGGYTF
-,TRBJ2-1,-,TRBV12-5,TGTGCTAGTGGTTTGGTAATCAAGGGGGTCAATGAGCAGTTCTTC,CASGLVIKGVNEQFF
TRBD2,TRBJ2-7,-,TRBV3-1/TRBV3-2,TGTGCCAGCAGCCGTATAGCGGGAGGGAACGAGCAGTACTTC,CASSRIAGGNEQYF
TRBD1,TRBJ1-4,-,TRBV19,TGTGCCAGTAGTCGGACAGGGGGAGAACTGTTTTTT,CASSRTGGELFF
TRBD1,TRBJ1-6,once,TRBV19,TGTGCCAGTAGTTGGACAGGGACGAATTCACCCCTCCACTTT,CASSWTGTNSPLHF
-,TRBJ1-6,-,TRBV6-5,TGTGCCAGCAGTTACAGGGGGTCCTATAATTCACCCCTCCACTTT,CASSYRGSYNSPLHF
TRBD1,TRBJ1-6,-,TRBV4-2,TGTGCCAGCAGCCGCCAGGACAGGGACAATTCACCCCTCCACTTT,CASSRQDRDNSPLHF
-,TRBJ2-5,once,TRBV2,TGTGCCAGCAGTGGTAGAAAAGAGACCCAGTACTTC,CASSGRKETQYF
-,TRBJ1-2,once,TRBV5-1,TGCGCCAGCAGCTTGGCCGGAGAGGCTAACTATGGCTACACCTTC,CASSLAGEANYGYTF
TRBD2,TRBJ2-1,-,TRBV27,TGTGCCAGCAGTCCGTTTTCTGGACTAGCGCCCTCTGAGCAGTTCTTC,CASSPFSGLAPSEQFF
TRBD1,TRBJ1-2,-,TRBV3-1/TRBV3-2,TGTGCCAGCAGCCGGGACAGCCTATATGGCTACACCTTC,CASSRDSLYGYTF
-,TRBJ1-2,-,TRBV14,TGTGCCAGCAGCCCCTCCAGGGGTGGCGGCTACACCTTC,CASSPSRGGGYTF
-,TRBJ2-2,-,TRBV18,TGTGCCAGCTCACCAGGGTTCGGAGGAGCAGGGGAGCTGTTTTTT,CASSPGFGGAGELFF
-,TRBJ1-1,-,TRBV7-9,TGTGCCAGCAGCTTAGCGGGGGCGTACACTGAAGCTTTCTTT,CASSLAGAYTEAFF
TRBD1,TRBJ2-3,-,TRBV7-6,TGTGCCAGCAGCGAGGGGTACAGGGGATTTGGCACAGATACGCAGTATTTT,CASSEGYRGFGTDTQYF
-,TRBJ1-3,-,TRBV6-5,TGTGCCAGCAGTTACTCGAATCGGGGTACTGGAAACACCATATATTTT,CASSYSNRGTGNTIYF
-,TRBJ2-1,-,TRBV3-1/TRBV3-2,TGTGCCAGCAGCCTCCACCACACATACAATGAGCAGTTCTTC,CASSLHHTYNEQFF
-,TRBJ1-1,-,TRBV5-4,TGTGCCAGCAGCTCCCGGGACTTCGGGACTGAAGCTTTCTTT,CASSSRDFGTEAFF
TRBD1,TRBJ1-5,-,TRBV19,TGTGCCACCAATGACAGGGATTATCAGCCCCAGCATTTT,CATNDRDYQPQHF
-,TRBJ2-7,once,TRBV7-9,TGTGCCAGCAGCCTCCATGGAGGTTACTACGAGCAGTACTTC,CASSLHGGYYEQYF
TRBD1,TRBJ1-5,-,TRBV18,TGTGCCAGCTCATCCTCTATCGGCGGACAGGGCAATCAGCCCCAGCATTTT,CASSSSIGGQGNQPQHF
-,TRBJ2-3,few,TRBV5-1,TGCGCCAGCAGCTGGGCCCCAGGAACAGATACGCAGTATTTT,CASSWAPGTDTQYF
TRBD1,TRBJ1-1,-,TRBV2,TGTGCCAGCAGTCCCGGGACAGGGAGGGTAGCTTTCTTT,CASSPGTGRVAFF
TRBD1,TRBJ1-2,-,TRBV5-6,TGTGCCAGCAGCTTGGAACAGGGGGGCGATGGCTACACCTTC,CASSLEQGGDGYTF
TRBD1,TRBJ1-1,-,TRBV5-5,TGTGCCAGCAACACACTGGGGACAGATGAAGCTTTCTTT,CASNTLGTDEAFF
TRBD1,TRBJ1-2,-,TRBV7-9,TGTGCCAGCAGCCGGACAGGGTTTAATGGCTACACCTTC,CASSRTGFNGYTF
-,TRBJ1-1,-,TRBV7-8,TGTGCCAGCAGCTTAGACAGAGTCGCTGAAGCTTTCTTT,CASSLDRVAEAFF
-,TRBJ2-7,-,TRBV7-2,TGTGCCAGCAGCAGCTCAGGGCATCTAACCTACGAGCAGTACTTC,CASSSSGHLTYEQYF